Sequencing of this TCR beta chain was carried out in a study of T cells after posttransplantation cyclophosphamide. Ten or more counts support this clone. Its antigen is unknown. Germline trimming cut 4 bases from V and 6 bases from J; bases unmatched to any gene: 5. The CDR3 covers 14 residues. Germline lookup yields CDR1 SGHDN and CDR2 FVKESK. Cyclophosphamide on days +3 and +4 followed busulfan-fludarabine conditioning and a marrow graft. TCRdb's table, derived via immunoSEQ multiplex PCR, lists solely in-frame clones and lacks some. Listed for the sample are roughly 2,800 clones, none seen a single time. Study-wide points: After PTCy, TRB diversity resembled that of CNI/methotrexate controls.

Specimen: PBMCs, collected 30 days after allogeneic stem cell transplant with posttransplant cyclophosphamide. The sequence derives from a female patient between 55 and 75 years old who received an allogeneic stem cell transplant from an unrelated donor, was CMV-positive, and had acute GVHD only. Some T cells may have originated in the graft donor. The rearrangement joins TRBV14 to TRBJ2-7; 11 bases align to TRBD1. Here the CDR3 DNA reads TGTGCCAGCAGCCTCGGGACAGGGGGTATCGAGCAGTACTTC. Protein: CASSLGTGGIEQYF.